The entry below describes one T cell receptor beta chain. The antigen is undetermined. This sample is part of a study of T cell responses to AZD1222 COVID-19 vaccine. Study-wide background: Second-dose intervals of approximately 4 or approximately 12 weeks were pooled. Findings and limits, study-wide: Only 5 or 6 people who got AZD1222 tested seropositive at baseline.

Method: immunoSEQ multiplex PCR; TCRdb's copy keeps in-frame clones and lacks some. The sample consists of 150,000 or so clones, roughly nine tenths of them appearing once. CDR1 is MNHEY and CDR2 is SVGAGI in the germline V gene. Trimming took off 6 bases at V and 4 bases at J, with 10 bases between the two ends. The CDR3 consists of 13 residues. The chain links TRBV6-5 to TRBJ2-1; D is uncertain. This clonotype was obtained from an adult in good health. The source material was peripheral blood, sampled on day 0 of AZD1222 vaccination. The CDR3, as DNA: TGTGCCAGCAGAATTAATACATACAATGAGCAGTTCTTC. Translation: CASRINTYNEQFF.